This T cell receptor (beta chain) was sequenced in a study of OX40 agonist ivuxolimab in advanced cancers. Study-level information: Subjects had a mean age of around 60 years, with a range of roughly 23 to 79; more than 70% were male. Allowance was made for prior anti-PD-1, anti-PD-L1 or anti-CTLA-4 therapy, and 35% to 40% had some.

On this clone: The antigen is unknown.

Findings and limits, study-wide: Antigen targets of the expanded peripheral T cells went undetermined.

From germline, CDR1 is SGDLS and CDR2 YYNGEE. This CDR3 has 13 residues. V gave up 2 bases and J gave up 5 bases, with 8 bases separating them. Generated by immunoSEQ multiplex PCR, the TCRdb table keeps only in-frame clones and is missing some. Altogether more than 10,000 clones are present, 86% being singletons, with the ten largest covering roughly 28%. The sequencing here drew on CD4+ or CD8+ T cells sorted from blood, taken in a trial of the OX40 agonist ivuxolimab. The TCR was taken from an adult with an advanced solid tumor such as melanoma, head and neck, liver or kidney cancer. The genes are TRBV9 and TRBJ1-5; unclear D gene. The CDR3 is CASSVSEDQPQHF. In nucleotides, the CDR3 is TGTGCCAGCAGCGTTAGCGAAGATCAGCCCCAGCATTTT.